This T cell receptor (beta chain) was captured in a study of OX40 agonist ivuxolimab in advanced cancers. Study-wide findings and caveats: The mean number of expanded clones was higher in CD8+ T cells than in CD4+. At 0.1 to 3.0 mg/kg and by week 6, CD4+ and CD8+ T cells in the blood had expanded clonally. The authors also found low normalized T-cell clonal expansion in some nonresponders.

CDR1 is MDHEN, CDR2 SYDVKM, per germline. The CDR3 has 11 residues. V lost 6 bases, J lost 3 bases, and 5 bases lay in between. Produced via immunoSEQ multiplex PCR; TCRdb's table is partial and in-frame only. Of approximately 94,000 clones listed, approximately 89% are singletons. This clone came up a few times. Its target is unknown. The sequences come from CD4+ or CD8+ T cells sorted from blood, collected in a trial of the OX40 agonist ivuxolimab. The clonotype comes from an adult with an advanced solid tumor such as melanoma, head and neck, liver or kidney cancer. The V gene is TRBV28, the J gene TRBJ1-2; D may be TRBD1 (5 bases). In DNA form, the CDR3 reads TGTGCCAGCAGGACAGACTATGGCTACACCTTC. Amino acids: CASRTDYGYTF.